These T cell receptor beta chains were read from a single sample in a study of T cell repertoires in cytomegalovirus infection. One entry per CDR3 protein results from TCRdb running MiXCR on the reads. The sample lists around 550,000 distinct CDR3 sequences, about 30% seen once, with under 15% in the top ten. The sequenced sample consisted of PBMCs. These receptors all stem from a human donor in good health (CMV status not recorded). Some clones in this sample may be carry-over from other donors' samples. The CDR3 runs from the conserved cysteine through the conserved F or W. A D gene is named only where the DNA matches it firmly. Size values are once, few and many counts, or a class for expanded clones, and some rows have none.

v_gene: TRBV11-2; len: 16; abundance: NA; j_gene: TRBJ2-2; d_gene: TRBD1; CDR3aa: CASSLDHRGTAGELFF; CDR3nt: TGTGCCAGCAGCTTAGATCACAGGGGGACGGCAGGGGAGCTGTTTTTT
v_gene: TRBV19; len: 13; abundance: NA; j_gene: TRBJ1-6; d_gene: NA; CDR3aa: CASSTGSNSPLHF; CDR3nt: TGTGCCAGCTCTACAGGGTCCAATTCACCCCTCCACTTT
v_gene: TRBV6-6; len: 16; abundance: NA; j_gene: TRBJ1-1; d_gene: NA; CDR3aa: CASSGVPYRENTEAFF; CDR3nt: TGTGCCAGCAGTGGGGTCCCTTACAGGGAGAACACTGAAGCTTTCTTT
v_gene: TRBV29-1; len: 12; abundance: few; j_gene: TRBJ2-1; d_gene: NA; CDR3aa: CSVDIPGNEQFF; CDR3nt: TGCAGCGTCGATATACCAGGGAATGAGCAGTTCTTC
v_gene: TRBV20-1; len: 17; abundance: NA; j_gene: TRBJ2-3; d_gene: TRBD2; CDR3aa: CSARGTSGRGGTDTQYF; CDR3nt: TGCAGTGCTAGGGGGACTAGCGGGAGAGGAGGCACAGATACGCAGTATTTT
v_gene: TRBV7-9; len: 17; abundance: NA; j_gene: TRBJ2-2; d_gene: TRBD2; CDR3aa: CASSSGGTSKDTGELFF; CDR3nt: TGTGCCAGCAGCTCCGGGGGGACTAGCAAGGACACCGGGGAGCTGTTTTTT
v_gene: TRBV7-2; len: 17; abundance: NA; j_gene: TRBJ1-5; d_gene: TRBD1; CDR3aa: CASSLAFAGGTGQPQHF; CDR3nt: TGTGCCAGCAGCTTAGCGTTTGCAGGGGGGACCGGTCAGCCCCAGCATTTT
v_gene: TRBV6-2/TRBV6-3; len: 14; abundance: few; j_gene: TRBJ2-1; d_gene: NA; CDR3aa: CASSTRRGYNEQFF; CDR3nt: TGTGCCAGCAGTACTAGACGGGGCTACAATGAGCAGTTCTTC
v_gene: TRBV7-2; len: 16; abundance: few; j_gene: TRBJ2-1; d_gene: TRBD2; CDR3aa: CASSSTGTSGYNEQFF; CDR3nt: TGTGCCAGCAGCTCAACCGGGACTAGCGGATACAATGAGCAGTTCTTC
v_gene: TRBV7-6; len: 18; abundance: many; j_gene: TRBJ2-1; d_gene: TRBD2; CDR3aa: CASSGTSGVQSSYNEQFF; CDR3nt: TGTGCCAGCAGCGGGACTAGCGGGGTTCAAAGCTCCTACAATGAGCAGTTCTTC
v_gene: TRBV11-3; len: 15; abundance: few; j_gene: TRBJ2-5; d_gene: TRBD1; CDR3aa: CASSYSTGNQETQYF; CDR3nt: TGTGCCAGCAGCTACTCGACAGGGAACCAAGAGACCCAGTACTTC
v_gene: TRBV20-1; len: 14; abundance: many; j_gene: TRBJ1-1; d_gene: TRBD1; CDR3aa: CSAKGWTGETEAFF; CDR3nt: TGCAGTGCTAAGGGGTGGACAGGGGAGACTGAAGCTTTCTTT
v_gene: TRBV12-3/TRBV12-4; len: 14; abundance: few; j_gene: TRBJ1-4; d_gene: TRBD1; CDR3aa: CASSPTGGHEKLFF; CDR3nt: TGTGCCAGCAGTCCGACAGGGGGTCATGAAAAACTGTTTTTT
v_gene: TRBV4-1; len: 17; abundance: NA; j_gene: TRBJ2-1; d_gene: TRBD2; CDR3aa: CASSQQRTSGRVSEQFF; CDR3nt: TGCGCCAGCAGCCAACAGCGGACTAGCGGGAGGGTCAGTGAGCAGTTCTTC
v_gene: TRBV5-4; len: 13; abundance: NA; j_gene: TRBJ1-1; d_gene: NA; CDR3aa: CASTRRGYTEAFF; CDR3nt: TGTGCCAGCACCCGGAGGGGGTACACTGAAGCTTTCTTT
v_gene: TRBV20-1; len: 16; abundance: NA; j_gene: TRBJ2-3; d_gene: NA; CDR3aa: CSARGRPRVLPDTQYF; CDR3nt: TGCAGTGCTAGAGGCCGTCCTAGAGTGCTTCCAGATACGCAGTATTTT
v_gene: TRBV6-2/TRBV6-3; len: 16; abundance: NA; j_gene: TRBJ2-4; d_gene: TRBD2; CDR3aa: CASSLGLAGEGGIQYF; CDR3nt: TGTGCCAGCAGTTTGGGACTAGCGGGAGAAGGTGGCATTCAGTACTTC
v_gene: TRBV7-2; len: 15; abundance: many; j_gene: TRBJ2-1; d_gene: TRBD2; CDR3aa: CASQTVGTRDNEQFF; CDR3nt: TGTGCCAGCCAGACCGTCGGGACTAGAGACAATGAGCAGTTCTTC
v_gene: TRBV20-1; len: 13; abundance: few; j_gene: TRBJ2-7; d_gene: NA; CDR3aa: CSASVGDYHEQYF; CDR3nt: TGCAGTGCTAGTGTCGGGGATTACCACGAGCAGTACTTC
v_gene: TRBV7-3; len: 16; abundance: NA; j_gene: TRBJ2-3; d_gene: TRBD2; CDR3aa: CASSLPGTRGTDTQYF; CDR3nt: TGTGCCAGCAGCCTACCCGGGACTAGGGGCACAGATACGCAGTATTTT
v_gene: TRBV6-6; len: 13; abundance: many; j_gene: TRBJ2-1; d_gene: NA; CDR3aa: CASSYPNSAEQFF; CDR3nt: TGTGCCAGCAGTTACCCCAATAGCGCTGAGCAGTTCTTC
v_gene: TRBV4-3; len: 18; abundance: NA; j_gene: TRBJ1-5; d_gene: TRBD1; CDR3aa: CASSQDFEGTGVGQPQHF; CDR3nt: TGCGCCAGCAGCCAAGATTTCGAAGGGACAGGAGTGGGTCAGCCCCAGCATTTT
v_gene: TRBV29-1; len: 13; abundance: NA; j_gene: TRBJ1-1; d_gene: NA; CDR3aa: CSVRTGIVTEAFF; CDR3nt: TGCAGCGTTAGAACAGGGATTGTGACTGAAGCTTTCTTT
v_gene: TRBV7-2; len: 16; abundance: many; j_gene: TRBJ2-3; d_gene: NA; CDR3aa: CASSLVGAASTDTQYF; CDR3nt: TGTGCCAGCAGCTTAGTGGGGGCCGCAAGCACAGATACGCAGTATTTT
v_gene: TRBV7-8; len: 12; abundance: many; j_gene: TRBJ2-1; d_gene: NA; CDR3aa: CASSVVEDEQFF; CDR3nt: TGTGCCAGCAGCGTCGTCGAGGATGAGCAGTTCTTC
v_gene: TRBV7-8; len: 14; abundance: once; j_gene: TRBJ2-3; d_gene: NA; CDR3aa: CARSYMGPGDTQYF; CDR3nt: TGTGCCCGCAGCTACATGGGGCCGGGAGATACGCAGTATTTT
v_gene: TRBV12-3/TRBV12-4; len: 14; abundance: many; j_gene: TRBJ1-2; d_gene: NA; CDR3aa: CASSLTAPNYGYTF; CDR3nt: TGTGCCAGCAGCCTAACAGCGCCGAACTATGGCTACACCTTC
v_gene: TRBV5-1; len: 19; abundance: NA; j_gene: TRBJ2-2; d_gene: NA; CDR3aa: CASSFLGQTRRTNTGELFF; CDR3nt: TGCGCCAGCAGCTTTTTAGGGCAGACCCGCCGAACGAACACCGGGGAGCTGTTTTTT
v_gene: TRBV12-3/TRBV12-4; len: 14; abundance: few; j_gene: TRBJ1-5; d_gene: TRBD1; CDR3aa: CASRDRGGNQPQHF; CDR3nt: TGTGCCAGCAGGGACAGGGGGGGCAATCAGCCCCAGCATTTT
v_gene: TRBV7-9; len: 15; abundance: NA; j_gene: TRBJ2-1; d_gene: NA; CDR3aa: CASSLGGNPYNEQFF; CDR3nt: TGTGCCAGCAGCTTAGGAGGTAATCCATACAATGAGCAGTTCTTC
v_gene: TRBV5-1; len: 16; abundance: NA; j_gene: TRBJ2-1; d_gene: NA; CDR3aa: CASSSGEDLFNNEQFF; CDR3nt: TGCGCCAGCAGCTCGGGGGAGGATTTGTTCAACAATGAGCAGTTCTTC
v_gene: TRBV10-3; len: 11; abundance: NA; j_gene: TRBJ2-7; d_gene: NA; CDR3aa: CATAGAYEHYF; CDR3nt: TGTGCCACCGCGGGGGCTTACGAGCATTACTTC
v_gene: TRBV11-2; len: 18; abundance: once; j_gene: TRBJ2-3; d_gene: TRBD2; CDR3aa: CASSSFLRVTSGTDTQYF; CDR3nt: TGTGCCAGCAGCTCCTTTCTTAGAGTAACTAGCGGGACCGATACGCAGTATTTT
v_gene: TRBV24-1; len: 13; abundance: NA; j_gene: TRBJ1-1; d_gene: NA; CDR3aa: CATSGHSDTEAFF; CDR3nt: TGTGCCACCAGTGGACACAGTGACACTGAAGCTTTCTTT
v_gene: TRBV7-2; len: 15; abundance: many; j_gene: TRBJ1-4; d_gene: NA; CDR3aa: CASRPSPLENEKLFF; CDR3nt: TGTGCCAGCAGGCCAAGCCCTTTGGAAAATGAAAAACTGTTTTTT
v_gene: TRBV24-1; len: 16; abundance: NA; j_gene: TRBJ2-2; d_gene: TRBD2; CDR3aa: CATSDPSGSTTGELFF; CDR3nt: TGTGCCACCAGTGACCCCAGCGGGAGTACCACCGGGGAGCTGTTTTTT
v_gene: TRBV30; len: 16; abundance: once; j_gene: TRBJ2-3; d_gene: NA; CDR3aa: CAWSVRASVRGGTQYF; CDR3nt: TGTGCCTGGAGTGTAAGGGCTAGCGTAAGAGGGGGTACGCAGTATTTT
v_gene: TRBV4-3; len: 16; abundance: NA; j_gene: TRBJ2-1; d_gene: NA; CDR3aa: CASSLNPSEFRVEQFF; CDR3nt: TGCGCCAGCAGCCTTAATCCCAGCGAGTTCAGGGTTGAGCAGTTCTTC
v_gene: TRBV7-9; len: 12; abundance: many; j_gene: TRBJ2-4; d_gene: NA; CDR3aa: CASSHGPNNQYF; CDR3nt: TGTGCCAGCAGCCACGGGCCTAACAATCAGTACTTC
v_gene: TRBV20-1; len: 19; abundance: NA; j_gene: TRBJ2-3; d_gene: TRBD2; CDR3aa: CSARDTRKGRGSPPDTQYF; CDR3nt: TGCAGTGCTAGAGATACCCGCAAGGGGCGCGGGAGCCCCCCAGATACGCAGTATTTT
v_gene: TRBV6-2/TRBV6-3; len: 14; abundance: NA; j_gene: TRBJ2-1; d_gene: NA; CDR3aa: CASRDRLNHNEQFF; CDR3nt: TGTGCCAGCAGGGACCGACTAAATCACAATGAGCAGTTCTTC
v_gene: TRBV7-2; len: 14; abundance: few; j_gene: TRBJ1-4; d_gene: TRBD1; CDR3aa: CASSPTGAGEKLFF; CDR3nt: TGTGCCAGCAGCCCAACAGGGGCGGGCGAAAAACTGTTTTTT
v_gene: TRBV6-2/TRBV6-3; len: 16; abundance: few; j_gene: TRBJ1-4; d_gene: NA; CDR3aa: CASSYAPGALNEKLFF; CDR3nt: TGTGCCAGCAGTTACGCCCCCGGAGCTCTGAATGAAAAACTGTTTTTT
v_gene: TRBV11-2; len: 17; abundance: NA; j_gene: TRBJ2-3; d_gene: TRBD2; CDR3aa: CASSLAGLAGVGDTQYF; CDR3nt: TGTGCCAGCAGCTTAGCGGGGCTAGCGGGAGTGGGGGATACGCAGTATTTT
v_gene: TRBV29-1; len: 14; abundance: NA; j_gene: TRBJ2-4; d_gene: NA; CDR3aa: CSVRTLEAKNIQYF; CDR3nt: TGCAGCGTCAGGACCCTCGAGGCCAAAAACATTCAGTACTTC
v_gene: TRBV6-6; len: 13; abundance: many; j_gene: TRBJ1-5; d_gene: TRBD1; CDR3aa: CASTRDRNQPQHF; CDR3nt: TGTGCCAGCACGCGGGACAGAAATCAGCCCCAGCATTTT
v_gene: TRBV5-5; len: 16; abundance: few; j_gene: TRBJ2-5; d_gene: TRBD1; CDR3aa: CASAPDRDRKLETQYF; CDR3nt: TGTGCCAGCGCCCCCGACCGGGACAGGAAGCTAGAGACCCAGTACTTC
v_gene: TRBV7-6; len: 15; abundance: many; j_gene: TRBJ2-5; d_gene: NA; CDR3aa: CASSAGQSVGETQYF; CDR3nt: TGTGCCAGCAGCGCCGGACAGTCGGTTGGGGAGACCCAGTACTTC
v_gene: TRBV12-3/TRBV12-4; len: 15; abundance: NA; j_gene: TRBJ1-2; d_gene: TRBD1; CDR3aa: CASSPHGQADYGYTF; CDR3nt: TGTGCCAGCAGCCCCCACGGACAGGCGGACTATGGCTACACCTTC
v_gene: TRBV12-3/TRBV12-4; len: 13; abundance: NA; j_gene: TRBJ2-1; d_gene: NA; CDR3aa: CASTVLGYNEQFF; CDR3nt: TGTGCCAGCACCGTTCTAGGGTACAATGAGCAGTTCTTC